This TCR beta chain was identified during a study of T-cell reconstitution after alpha-beta-depleted transplantation in children (dated by TCRdb to 2016 to 2017). Context from the whole study: T-cell immune reconstitution after TCRalphabeta/CD19-depleted allogeneic hematopoietic cell transplantation in children was quantitatively tracked in the study by means of TCR repertoire profiling.

The library was obtained by PCR. The sequencer listed for this sample is Illumina HiSeq 2500. TCR libraries were prepared with molecular barcoding, using unique molecular identifiers to normalize TCRbeta repertoire quantification. TCRdb passed the public sequencing reads through fastp at Q25 and MiXCR, retaining productive beta sequences. Each record represents a unique CDR3 protein, reported with the most common genes and DNA among its rows. For this sample there are some 350,000 distinct CDR3 sequences; approximately 10% appear just once. The ten largest clones take up under 3% of the sample. To note about this clonotype: Its antigen has not been determined. No base qualities exist here, and no much larger clone lies one base off it.

Sequencing used PBMCs from the stem cell graft donor, obtained from the stem cell graft. This sequence originates from a human donor who donated a stem cell graft to a child with acute lymphoblastic leukemia.

Here the CDR3 is given as CASSLREGRSYEQYF. The DNA sequence is TGTGCCAGCAGCTTGCGGGAGGGCCGCTCCTACGAGCAGTACTTC. The chain couples TRBV7-6 to TRBJ2-7; 9 of the junction bases match TRBD2. CDR1 and CDR2 are drawn from the germline V gene: SGHVS, FNYEAQ. The CDR3 runs 15 residues from the cysteine to the phenylalanine. The read is trimmed to its CDR3 DNA, 45 bases read in frame from base 1. Germline trimming: 3 bases from V, 0 bases from J; junction bases outside gene matches: 3.